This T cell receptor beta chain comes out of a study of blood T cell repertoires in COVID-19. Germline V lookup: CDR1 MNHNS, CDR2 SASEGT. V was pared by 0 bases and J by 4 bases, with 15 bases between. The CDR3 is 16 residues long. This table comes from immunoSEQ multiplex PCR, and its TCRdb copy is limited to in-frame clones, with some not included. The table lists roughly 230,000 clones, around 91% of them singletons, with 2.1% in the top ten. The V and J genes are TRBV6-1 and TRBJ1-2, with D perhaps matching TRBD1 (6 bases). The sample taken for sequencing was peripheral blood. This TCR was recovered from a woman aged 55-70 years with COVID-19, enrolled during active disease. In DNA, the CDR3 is TGTGCCAGCAGTGAAGCGGCCAGGGGTGGGGTCTATGGCTACACCTTC. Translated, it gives CASSEAARGGVYGYTF.